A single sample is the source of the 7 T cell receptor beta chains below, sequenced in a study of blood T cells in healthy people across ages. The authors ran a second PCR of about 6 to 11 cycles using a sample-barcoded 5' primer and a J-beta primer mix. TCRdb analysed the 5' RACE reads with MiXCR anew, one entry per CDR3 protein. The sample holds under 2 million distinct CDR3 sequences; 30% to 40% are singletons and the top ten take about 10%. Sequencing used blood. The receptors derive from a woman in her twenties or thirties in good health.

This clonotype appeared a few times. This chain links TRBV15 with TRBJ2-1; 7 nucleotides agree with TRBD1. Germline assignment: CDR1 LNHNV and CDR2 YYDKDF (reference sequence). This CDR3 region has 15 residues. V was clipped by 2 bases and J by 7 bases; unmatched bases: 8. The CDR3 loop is CATSRPQTGKNEQFF. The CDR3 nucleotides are TGTGCCACCAGCAGACCCCAGACAGGGAAAAATGAGCAGTTCTTC.

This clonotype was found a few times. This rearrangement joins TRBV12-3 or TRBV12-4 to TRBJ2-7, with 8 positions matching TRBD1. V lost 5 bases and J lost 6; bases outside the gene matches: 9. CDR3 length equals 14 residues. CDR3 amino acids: CASSPGGGEGEQYF. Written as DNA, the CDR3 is TGTGCCAGCAGTCCAGGGGGCGGCGAAGGCGAGCAGTACTTC.

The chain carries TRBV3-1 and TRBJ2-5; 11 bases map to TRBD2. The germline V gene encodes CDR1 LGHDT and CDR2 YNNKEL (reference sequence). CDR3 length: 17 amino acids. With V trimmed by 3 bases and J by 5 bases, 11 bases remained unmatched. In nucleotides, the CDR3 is TGTGCCAGCAGCCATTCCATCCTAGCGGGGGGCCTGGAGACCCAGTACTTC. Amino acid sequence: CASSHSILAGGLETQYF.

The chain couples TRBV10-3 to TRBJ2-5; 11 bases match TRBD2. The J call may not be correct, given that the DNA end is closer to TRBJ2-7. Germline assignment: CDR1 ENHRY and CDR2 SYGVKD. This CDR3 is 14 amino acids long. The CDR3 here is CAISVAGGPYEQYF. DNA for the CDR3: TGTGCCATCAGTGTAGCGGGAGGGCCTTACGAGCAGTACTTC.

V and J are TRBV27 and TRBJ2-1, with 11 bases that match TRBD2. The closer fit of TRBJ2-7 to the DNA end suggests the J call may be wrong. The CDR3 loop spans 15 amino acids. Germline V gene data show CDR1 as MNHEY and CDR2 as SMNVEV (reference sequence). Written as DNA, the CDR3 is TGTGCCAGCAGACCCGGGACTAGCGGACCCCCGGAGCAGTACTTC. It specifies CASRPGTSGPPEQYF.

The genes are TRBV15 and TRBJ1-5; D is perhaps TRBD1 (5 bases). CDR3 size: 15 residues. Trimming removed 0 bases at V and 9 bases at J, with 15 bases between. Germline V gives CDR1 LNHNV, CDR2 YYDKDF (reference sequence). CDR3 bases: TGTGCCACCAGCAGAGATGACAGTTCGAGTCGGCCCCAGCATTTT. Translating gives CATSRDDSSSRPQHF.

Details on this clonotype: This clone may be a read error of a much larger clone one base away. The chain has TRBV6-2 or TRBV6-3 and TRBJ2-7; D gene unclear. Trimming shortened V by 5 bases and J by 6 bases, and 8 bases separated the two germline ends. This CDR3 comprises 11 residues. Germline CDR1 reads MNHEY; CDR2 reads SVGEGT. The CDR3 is CASSQQCEQYF. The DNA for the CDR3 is TGTGCCAGCAGTCAACAGTGCGAGCAGTACTTC.